Listed here is a single T cell receptor (beta chain). No antigen is known for it. The source of the sample is a study of identical twins. TCRdb reprocessed the 5' RACE reads with MiXCR, giving one entry per CDR3 protein. The profile shows roughly 690,000 distinct CDR3 sequences, 21% of them singletons. Study-wide findings and caveats: For cord blood, abundant beta clonotypes had fewer insertions, unlike memory repertoires, which showed none. Where out-of-frame alpha sequences were twin-shared, they showed excess low generation probability.

CDR1 is SGDLS and CDR2 is YYNGEE in the germline V gene. The V gene lost 0 bases and the J gene lost 5 bases, with 8 bases spanning the gap. The CDR3 is 13 residues long. This same sample was also taken into another study, of T cells expressing NK-cell markers. As that study records: Similarly, these clonotypes led the CD3+CD56-NKG2C+ fraction as well in a handful of donors. Expanded clones of NKG2C+ T cells had an unclear HCMV specificity.

This receptor was obtained from a woman under 30 in good health. The rearrangement links TRBV9 to TRBJ2-5; unclear D gene. Material: PBMCs. The CDR3 loop reads CASSVEGRETQYF. CDR3 sequence (DNA): TGTGCCAGCAGCGTAGAGGGTCGGGAGACCCAGTACTTC.